This T cell receptor beta chain was obtained from a study of cytomegalovirus exposure and HLA in healthy donors. Points on this clone: Its target is unknown.

The CDR3 extends over 15 amino acids. Germline lookup yields CDR1 SGHTS and CDR2 YDEGEE. Trimming left V 2 bases short and J 0 bases short, with 6 bases between. Amplification used 60 Vbeta primers and 13 Jbeta primers. Under the authors' procedure: Unique TCR beta chains numbered roughly 83 million in a later analysis, with roughly 10 million shared. The assay was immunoSEQ multiplex PCR, and TCRdb's table has in-frame clones only and misses some. V, J and clone size derive from that table, while D and trimming were established from the DNA sequence. The repertoire holds about 210,000 clones, with roughly 77% as singletons. General study findings and limits: It was assumed in the presence/absence analyses that sequencing depth was roughly uniform across donors. In a later analysis, TCR beta V- and J-gene trimming showed a link to a missense DCLRE1C variant.

The clonotype comes from a man aged 40-50 years in good health and CMV-seropositive. Specimen: PBMCs. This chain links TRBV5-8 with TRBJ2-6; D is unclear. The CDR3 sequence is CASSFTSSGANVLTF. The DNA for the CDR3 is TGTGCCAGCAGCTTCACAAGCTCTGGGGCCAACGTCCTGACTTTC.